This T cell receptor (beta chain) was obtained from a study of beta chain features in type 1 diabetes. Whole-study context: Analysis included more than 90 million sorted cells drawn from all samples.

One heparinised draw of blood, averaging about 116 mL, came from each donor. This clone was detected a few times. The target antigen is unknown. The investigators reverse transcribed all of the isolated RNA, so they sequenced expressed TCRB transcripts. For naive, central memory and regulatory T cell samples, reads averaged around 3.6 million. Using immunoSEQ multiplex PCR, the repertoire was profiled, and TCRdb retains in-frame clones only, with some absent. The sample holds 680,000 or so clones, around 15% seen once. General study results and limits: VDJ junctions sequenced from type 1 diabetes patients showed fewer insertions and more deletions.

The junction had 4 bases not matched to a gene; V was cut back by 4 bases and J by 4 bases. CDR3 length equals 14 residues. Germline assignment: CDR1 SGDLS and CDR2 YYNGEE. Sequencing was done on a sample of naive CD4+ T cells from blood. This rearrangement joins TRBV9 to TRBJ1-3, with TRBD1 identical over 8 bases. This sequence was found in a man aged 18 to 35 in good health. The CDR3 bases are TGTGCCAGCAGCTCCGGGACAGGAGGAAACACCATATATTTT. It translates to CASSSGTGGNTIYF.